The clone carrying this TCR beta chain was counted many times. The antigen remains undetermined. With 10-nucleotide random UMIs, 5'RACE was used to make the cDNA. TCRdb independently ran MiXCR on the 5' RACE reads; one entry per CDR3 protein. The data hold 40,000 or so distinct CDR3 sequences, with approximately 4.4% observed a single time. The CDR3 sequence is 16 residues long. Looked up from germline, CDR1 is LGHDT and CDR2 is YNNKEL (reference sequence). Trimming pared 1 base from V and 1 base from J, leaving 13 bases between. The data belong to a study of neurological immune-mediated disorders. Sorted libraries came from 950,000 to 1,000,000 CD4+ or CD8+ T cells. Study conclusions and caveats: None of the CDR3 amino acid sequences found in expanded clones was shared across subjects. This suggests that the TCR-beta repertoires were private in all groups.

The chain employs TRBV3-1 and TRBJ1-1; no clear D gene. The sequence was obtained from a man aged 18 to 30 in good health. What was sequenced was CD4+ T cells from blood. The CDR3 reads CASSQGTVNSNTEAFF. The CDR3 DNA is TGTGCCAGCAGCCAAGGAACGGTGAATTCGAACACTGAAGCTTTCTTT.